A selection of T cell receptor beta chains follows, all from one sample in a study of CD8 T cells in ankylosing spondylitis. TCRdb fed the 5' RACE reads into MiXCR, producing one record per CDR3 protein. The sample holds about 420,000 distinct CDR3 sequences, 20% to 25% seen once. The material sequenced was blood, either unsorted or a sorted T cell fraction (not recorded which). The receptors come from a male donor with ankylosing spondylitis. CDR3s include the opening cysteine and the closing phenylalanine or tryptophan. Fields, in order: J gene, D gene, V gene, clone size, CDR3 DNA, CDR3 protein. A D gene is named only where the DNA matches it firmly. Only some rows state a clone size, as once, few, many or a class for expanded clones.

j_call: TRBJ2-3; d_call: TRBD2; v_call: TRBV3-1; clone_size: few; cdr3_nt: TGTGCCAGCAGCCAATTAGCGGGAGGCGGGGCAGATACGCAGTATTTT; cdr3_aa: CASSQLAGGGADTQYF
j_call: TRBJ2-2; d_call: -; v_call: TRBV7-2; clone_size: -; cdr3_nt: TGTGCCAGCAGCTTAATGCGGGGTAACACCGGGGAGCTGTTTTTT; cdr3_aa: CASSLMRGNTGELFF
j_call: TRBJ1-2; d_call: -; v_call: TRBV20-1; clone_size: -; cdr3_nt: TGCAGTGCTACAACAGGGAAGAATGGCTACACCTTC; cdr3_aa: CSATTGKNGYTF
j_call: TRBJ2-1; d_call: TRBD2; v_call: TRBV7-2; clone_size: few; cdr3_nt: TGTGCCAGCAGCTTGCGACTAGCGGGCAATGAGCAGTTCTTC; cdr3_aa: CASSLRLAGNEQFF
j_call: TRBJ2-1; d_call: -; v_call: TRBV7-9; clone_size: -; cdr3_nt: TGTGCCAGCAGCTTAGCGGCGGACAACTCCTACAATGAGCAGTTCTTC; cdr3_aa: CASSLAADNSYNEQFF
j_call: TRBJ2-7; d_call: TRBD2; v_call: TRBV24-1; clone_size: few; cdr3_nt: TGTGCCACCAGTGACACGCGGGAGGGGACTAGCGGGAACTACGAGCAGTACTTC; cdr3_aa: CATSDTREGTSGNYEQYF
j_call: TRBJ2-2; d_call: TRBD2; v_call: TRBV7-3; clone_size: -; cdr3_nt: TGTGCCAGCAGCTTAAATGGCGTGGGAGGGCCCGGGGAGCTGTTTTTT; cdr3_aa: CASSLNGVGGPGELFF
j_call: TRBJ2-7; d_call: TRBD2; v_call: TRBV7-2; clone_size: few; cdr3_nt: TGTGCCAGCAGCTTACCCTACGGGAGGGTGGGCTACGAGCAGTACTTC; cdr3_aa: CASSLPYGRVGYEQYF
j_call: TRBJ1-6; d_call: -; v_call: TRBV7-3; clone_size: few; cdr3_nt: TGTGCCAGCAGCTTGGACGTCCAAAATTCACCCCTCCACTTT; cdr3_aa: CASSLDVQNSPLHF
j_call: TRBJ2-5; d_call: TRBD1; v_call: TRBV7-6; clone_size: few; cdr3_nt: TGTGCCAGCAGCGTTTCATCCGGGACAGGGCCTTCCTTC; cdr3_aa: CASSVSSGTGPSF
j_call: TRBJ2-5; d_call: -; v_call: TRBV15; clone_size: few; cdr3_nt: TGTGCCACCAGCAGAGATAAAGCGCGGCAAGAGACCCAGTACTTC; cdr3_aa: CATSRDKARQETQYF
j_call: TRBJ1-6; d_call: -; v_call: TRBV10-3; clone_size: few; cdr3_nt: TGTGCCATCAGACCCGCAGGGTTGGAATCACCCCTCCACTTT; cdr3_aa: CAIRPAGLESPLHF
j_call: TRBJ2-2; d_call: TRBD2; v_call: TRBV20-1; clone_size: -; cdr3_nt: TGCAGTGCTAGAGATGGTTCTCAAGTAGCGGGGTCTGGGGACACCGGGGAGCTGTTTTTT; cdr3_aa: CSARDGSQVAGSGDTGELFF
j_call: TRBJ2-1; d_call: -; v_call: TRBV29-1; clone_size: -; cdr3_nt: TGCAGCGCTTATAACGGGGGATACAACAATGAGCAGTTCTTC; cdr3_aa: CSAYNGGYNNEQFF
j_call: TRBJ1-1; d_call: -; v_call: TRBV12-3/TRBV12-4; clone_size: -; cdr3_nt: TGTGCCAGCAGTTTAAGATTAGGCAGGCCAGGACGTGAAGCTTTCTTT; cdr3_aa: CASSLRLGRPGREAFF
j_call: TRBJ2-2; d_call: -; v_call: TRBV10-3; clone_size: -; cdr3_nt: TGTGCCATCAGTGACTGGGGAGCCGGGGAGCTGTTTTTT; cdr3_aa: CAISDWGAGELFF
j_call: TRBJ1-3; d_call: -; v_call: TRBV18; clone_size: -; cdr3_nt: TGTGCCAGCTCACCAGTAATTTCAGACTCTGGAAACACCATATATTTT; cdr3_aa: CASSPVISDSGNTIYF
j_call: TRBJ1-6; d_call: -; v_call: TRBV3-1; clone_size: many; cdr3_nt: TGTGCCAGCAGCCTCTCGAATTCACCCCTCCACTTT; cdr3_aa: CASSLSNSPLHF
j_call: TRBJ1-6; d_call: -; v_call: TRBV28; clone_size: -; cdr3_nt: TGTGCCAGCAGGGGGTCTTCCCTTTTAAATTCACCCCTCCACTTT; cdr3_aa: CASRGSSLLNSPLHF
j_call: TRBJ2-7; d_call: -; v_call: TRBV7-8; clone_size: -; cdr3_nt: TGTGCCAGCAGCTGGACAGACTACGAGCAGTACTTC; cdr3_aa: CASSWTDYEQYF
j_call: TRBJ2-5; d_call: TRBD1; v_call: TRBV5-1; clone_size: few; cdr3_nt: TGCGCCAGCCAACTAGGGGGCGTGGGGCAAGAGACCCAGTACTTC; cdr3_aa: CASQLGGVGQETQYF
j_call: TRBJ2-1; d_call: -; v_call: TRBV5-1; clone_size: few; cdr3_nt: TGCGCCAGCACCGAGGGGAACCCCTACAATGAGCAGTTCTTC; cdr3_aa: CASTEGNPYNEQFF
j_call: TRBJ2-7; d_call: -; v_call: TRBV7-3; clone_size: few; cdr3_nt: TGTGCCAGCAGCTTAGCCCAGGACGAGCAGTACTTC; cdr3_aa: CASSLAQDEQYF
j_call: TRBJ2-1; d_call: -; v_call: TRBV2; clone_size: -; cdr3_nt: TGTGCCAGCAGTGAATATGGGTCCTACAATGAGCAGTTCTTC; cdr3_aa: CASSEYGSYNEQFF
j_call: TRBJ2-1; d_call: TRBD1; v_call: TRBV6-5; clone_size: -; cdr3_nt: TGTGCCAGCAGTTACTCGGGGCAGGGGGCTTACAATGAGCAGTTCTTC; cdr3_aa: CASSYSGQGAYNEQFF
j_call: TRBJ2-7; d_call: TRBD1; v_call: TRBV5-1; clone_size: -; cdr3_nt: TGCGCCAGCAGCCCCCGGACAGGGGGAGTGTACGAGCAGTACTTC; cdr3_aa: CASSPRTGGVYEQYF
j_call: TRBJ2-5; d_call: TRBD2; v_call: TRBV2; clone_size: few; cdr3_nt: TGTGCCAGCAGTGACAGGGAGGGCCTTCCAGAGACCCAGTACTTC; cdr3_aa: CASSDREGLPETQYF
j_call: TRBJ1-1; d_call: TRBD1; v_call: TRBV6-2/TRBV6-3; clone_size: few; cdr3_nt: TGTGCCAGCAGTACCCCAGGGGGCAGGGTCACTGAAGCTTTCTTT; cdr3_aa: CASSTPGGRVTEAFF
j_call: TRBJ2-3; d_call: -; v_call: TRBV27; clone_size: few; cdr3_nt: TGTGCCAGCAGTTTAAGGACCAGCGCAGATACGCAGTATTTT; cdr3_aa: CASSLRTSADTQYF
j_call: TRBJ1-6; d_call: -; v_call: TRBV5-6; clone_size: -; cdr3_nt: TGTGCCAGCAGTACTTGGAGAGTTTCACCCCTCCACTTT; cdr3_aa: CASSTWRVSPLHF
j_call: TRBJ2-1; d_call: -; v_call: TRBV10-3; clone_size: few; cdr3_nt: TGTGCCATCAGTGAGAAAGAATACAATGAGCAGTTCTTC; cdr3_aa: CAISEKEYNEQFF